This entry features one T cell receptor beta chain sequence. Its specificity is not known. TRB rearrangements spanning V, D and J were amplified using mixed TRB-A/B primers. Each CDR3 protein gets one entry after TCRdb re-called the multiplex PCR reads with MiXCR. The sample lists roughly 12,000 distinct CDR3 sequences; around 25% were seen once. TCR beta rearrangements were amplified from peripheral blood genomic DNA. This specimen comes from a study of T cell repertoires in aging, cancer and after chemotherapy. Points from the study as a whole: Compared with age-matched healthy donors, untreated hematological or solid cancer patients showed higher blood TCR clonality.

The CDR3 consists of 14 residues. V was trimmed by 1 base and J by 6 bases, leaving 13 bases between them. Germline V gives CDR1 MGHDK, CDR2 SYGVNS. Sequencing used blood. The sequence was collected from a human donor in good health. V and J are TRBV25-1 and TRBJ2-7; D is possibly TRBD2 (5 bases). Here the CDR3 reads CASSESRGGSEQYF. The CDR3 nucleotides read TGTGCCAGCAGTGAATCCCGCGGAGGTAGCGAGCAGTACTTC.